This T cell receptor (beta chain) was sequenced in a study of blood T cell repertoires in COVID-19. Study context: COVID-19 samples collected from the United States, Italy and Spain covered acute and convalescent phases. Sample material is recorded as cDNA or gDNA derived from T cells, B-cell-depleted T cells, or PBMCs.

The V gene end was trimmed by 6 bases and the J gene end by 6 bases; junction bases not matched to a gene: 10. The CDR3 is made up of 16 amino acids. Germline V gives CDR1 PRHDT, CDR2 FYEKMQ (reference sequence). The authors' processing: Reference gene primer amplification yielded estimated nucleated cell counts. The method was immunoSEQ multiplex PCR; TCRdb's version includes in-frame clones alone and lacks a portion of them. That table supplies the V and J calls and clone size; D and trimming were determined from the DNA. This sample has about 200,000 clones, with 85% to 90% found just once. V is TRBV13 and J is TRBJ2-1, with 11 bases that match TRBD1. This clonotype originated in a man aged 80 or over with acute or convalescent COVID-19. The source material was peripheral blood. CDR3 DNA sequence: TGTGCCAGCAGGCGCCTAGGACAGGGGGCGGGCAATGAGCAGTTCTTC. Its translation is CASRRLGQGAGNEQFF.